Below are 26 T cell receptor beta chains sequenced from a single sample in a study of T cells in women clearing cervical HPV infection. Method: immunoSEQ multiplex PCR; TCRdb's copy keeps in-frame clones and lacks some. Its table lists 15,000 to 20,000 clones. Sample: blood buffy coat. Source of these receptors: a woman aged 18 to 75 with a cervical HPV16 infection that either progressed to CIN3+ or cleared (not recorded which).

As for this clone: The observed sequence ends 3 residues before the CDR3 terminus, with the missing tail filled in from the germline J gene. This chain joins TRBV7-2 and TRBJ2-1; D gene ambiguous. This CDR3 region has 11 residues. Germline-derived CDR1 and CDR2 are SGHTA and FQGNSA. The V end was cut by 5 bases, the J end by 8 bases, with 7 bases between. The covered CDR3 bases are TGTGCCAGCAGCCAGGCCCATGAG. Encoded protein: CASSQAHE. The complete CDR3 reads CASSQAHEQFF.

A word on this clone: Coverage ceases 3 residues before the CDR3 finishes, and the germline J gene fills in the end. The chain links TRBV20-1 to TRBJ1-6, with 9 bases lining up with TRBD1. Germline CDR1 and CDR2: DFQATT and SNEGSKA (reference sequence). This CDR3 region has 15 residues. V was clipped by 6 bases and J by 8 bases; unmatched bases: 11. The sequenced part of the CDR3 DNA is TGCAGTGCGACCCCCGGGACAGGGTCTCATTCACCC. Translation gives CSATPGTGSHSP. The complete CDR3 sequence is CSATPGTGSHSPLHF.

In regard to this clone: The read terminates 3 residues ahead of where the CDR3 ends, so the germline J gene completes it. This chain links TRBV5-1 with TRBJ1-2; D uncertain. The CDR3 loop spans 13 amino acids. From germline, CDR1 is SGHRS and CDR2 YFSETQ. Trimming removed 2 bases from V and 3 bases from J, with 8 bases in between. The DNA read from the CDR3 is TGCGCCAGCAGCTTCAGTAGCGACTATGGC. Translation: CASSFSSDYG. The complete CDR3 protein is CASSFSSDYGYTF. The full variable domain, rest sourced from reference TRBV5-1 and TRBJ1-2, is KAGVTQTPRYLIKTRGQQVTLSCSPISGHRSVSWYQQTPGQGLQFLFEYFSETQRNKGNFPGRFSGRQFSNSRSEMNVSTLELGDSALYLCASSFSSDYGYTFGSGTRLTVV.

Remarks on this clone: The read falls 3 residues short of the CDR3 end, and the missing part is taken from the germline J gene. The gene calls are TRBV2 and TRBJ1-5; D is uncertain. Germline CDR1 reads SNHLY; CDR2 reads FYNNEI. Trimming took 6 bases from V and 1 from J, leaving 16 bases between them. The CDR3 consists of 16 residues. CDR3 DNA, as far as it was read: TGTGCCAGCAGGGCAGGAACTCATTCCAGCAATCAGCCC. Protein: CASRAGTHSSNQP. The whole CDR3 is CASRAGTHSSNQPQHF.

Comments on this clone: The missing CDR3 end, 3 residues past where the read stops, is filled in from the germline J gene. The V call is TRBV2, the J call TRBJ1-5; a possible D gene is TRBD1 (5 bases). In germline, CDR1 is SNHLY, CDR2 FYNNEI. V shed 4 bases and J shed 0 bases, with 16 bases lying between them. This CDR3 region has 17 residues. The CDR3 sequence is CASSGLRTMYSNQPQHF. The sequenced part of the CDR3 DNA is TGTGCCAGCAGTGGTCTTCGGACAATGTATAGCAATCAGCCC.

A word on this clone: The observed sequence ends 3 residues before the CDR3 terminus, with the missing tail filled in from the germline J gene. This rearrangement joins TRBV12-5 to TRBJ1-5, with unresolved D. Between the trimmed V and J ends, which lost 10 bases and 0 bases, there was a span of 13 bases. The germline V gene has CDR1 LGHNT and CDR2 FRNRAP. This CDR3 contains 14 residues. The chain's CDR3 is CATRGQYSNQPQHF. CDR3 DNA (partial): TGTGCTACCCGCGGGCAGTATAGCAATCAGCCC.

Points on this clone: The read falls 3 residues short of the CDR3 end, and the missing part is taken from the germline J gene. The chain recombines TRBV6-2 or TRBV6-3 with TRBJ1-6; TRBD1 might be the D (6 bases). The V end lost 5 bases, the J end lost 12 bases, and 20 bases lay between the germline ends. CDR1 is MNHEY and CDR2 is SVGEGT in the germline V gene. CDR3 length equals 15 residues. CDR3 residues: CASSKTLRDNQPLHF. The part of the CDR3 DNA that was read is TGTGCCAGCAGTAAGACCTTGAGGGACAACCAACCC.

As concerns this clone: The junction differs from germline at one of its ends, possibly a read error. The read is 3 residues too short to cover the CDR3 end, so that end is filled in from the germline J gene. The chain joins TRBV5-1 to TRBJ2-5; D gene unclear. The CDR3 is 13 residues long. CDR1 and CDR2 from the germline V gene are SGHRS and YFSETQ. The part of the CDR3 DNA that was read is TGCGCCAGCAGCTTCAATAGCCAAGGGACC. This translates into CASSFNSQGT. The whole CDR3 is CASSFNSQGTQYF.

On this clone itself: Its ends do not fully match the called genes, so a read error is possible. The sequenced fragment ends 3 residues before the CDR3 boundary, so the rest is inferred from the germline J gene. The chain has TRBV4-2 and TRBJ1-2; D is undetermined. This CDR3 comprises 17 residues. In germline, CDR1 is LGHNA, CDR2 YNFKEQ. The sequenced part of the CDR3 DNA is TGCGCCAGCAGCCAGTCGGTGGCCGGGTCCTTAAACTATGGC. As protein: CASSQSVAGSLNYG. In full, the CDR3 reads CASSQSVAGSLNYGYTF.

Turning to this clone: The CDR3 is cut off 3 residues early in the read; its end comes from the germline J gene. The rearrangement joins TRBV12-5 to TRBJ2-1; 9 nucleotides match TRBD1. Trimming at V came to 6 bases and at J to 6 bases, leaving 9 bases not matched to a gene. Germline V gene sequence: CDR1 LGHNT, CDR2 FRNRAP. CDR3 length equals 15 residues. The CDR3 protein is CASGPRQGVINEQFF. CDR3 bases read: TGTGCTAGTGGCCCCCGACAGGGGGTGATCAATGAG.

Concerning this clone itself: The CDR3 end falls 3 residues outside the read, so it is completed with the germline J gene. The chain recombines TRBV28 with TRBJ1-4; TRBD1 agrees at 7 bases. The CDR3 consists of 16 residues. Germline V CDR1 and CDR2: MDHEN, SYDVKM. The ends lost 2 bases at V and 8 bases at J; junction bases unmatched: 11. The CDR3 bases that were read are TGTGCCAGCAGTTTAAGGTGGCAGGGGGGATCGGAAAAA. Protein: CASSLRWQGGSEK. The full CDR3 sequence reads CASSLRWQGGSEKLFF.

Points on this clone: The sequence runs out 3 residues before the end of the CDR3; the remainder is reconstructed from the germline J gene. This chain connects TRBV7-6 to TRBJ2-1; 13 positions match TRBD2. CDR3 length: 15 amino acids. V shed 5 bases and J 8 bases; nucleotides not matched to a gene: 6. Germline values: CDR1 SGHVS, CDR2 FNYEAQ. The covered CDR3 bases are TGTGCCAGCAGCAAGGGACTAGCGGGAAGGGATGAG. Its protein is CASSKGLAGRDE. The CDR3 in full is CASSKGLAGRDEQFF.

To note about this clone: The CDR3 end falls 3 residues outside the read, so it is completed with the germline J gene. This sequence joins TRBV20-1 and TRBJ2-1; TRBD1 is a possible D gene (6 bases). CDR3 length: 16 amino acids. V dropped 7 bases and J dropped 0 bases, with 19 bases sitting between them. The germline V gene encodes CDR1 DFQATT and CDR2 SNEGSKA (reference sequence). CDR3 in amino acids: CSVTKFGQNSYNEQFF. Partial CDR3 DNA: TGCAGTGTCACAAAATTCGGACAGAACTCCTACAATGAG.

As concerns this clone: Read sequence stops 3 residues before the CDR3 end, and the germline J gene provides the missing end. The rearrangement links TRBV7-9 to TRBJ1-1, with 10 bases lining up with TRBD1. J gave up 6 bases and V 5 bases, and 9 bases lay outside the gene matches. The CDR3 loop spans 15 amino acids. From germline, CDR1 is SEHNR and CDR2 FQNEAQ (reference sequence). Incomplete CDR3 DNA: TGTGCCAGCAGCGCGCAGCTGACAGGGGGCGCTGAA. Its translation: CASSAQLTGGAE. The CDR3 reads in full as CASSAQLTGGAEAFF.

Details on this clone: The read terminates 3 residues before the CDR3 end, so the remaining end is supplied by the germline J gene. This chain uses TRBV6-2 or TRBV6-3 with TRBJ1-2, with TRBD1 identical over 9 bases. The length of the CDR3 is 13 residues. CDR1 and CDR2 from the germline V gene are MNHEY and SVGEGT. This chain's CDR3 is CASTPPTGGFYTF. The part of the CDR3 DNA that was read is TGTGCCAGCACTCCCCCGACAGGGGGGTTC.

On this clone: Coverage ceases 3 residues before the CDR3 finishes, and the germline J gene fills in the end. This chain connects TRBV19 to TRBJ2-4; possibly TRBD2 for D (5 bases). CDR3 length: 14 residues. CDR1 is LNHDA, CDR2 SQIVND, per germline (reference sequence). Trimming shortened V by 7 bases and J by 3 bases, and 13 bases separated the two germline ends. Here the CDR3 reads CASTPPGLKNIQYF. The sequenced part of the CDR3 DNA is TGTGCCAGTACCCCTCCAGGACTCAAAAACATT. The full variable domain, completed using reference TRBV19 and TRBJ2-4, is DGGITQSPKYLFRKEGQNVTLSCEQNLNHDAMYWYRQDPGQGLRLIYYSQIVNDFQKGDIAEGYSVSREKKESFPLTVTSAQKNPTAFYLCASTPPGLKNIQYFGAGTRLSVL.

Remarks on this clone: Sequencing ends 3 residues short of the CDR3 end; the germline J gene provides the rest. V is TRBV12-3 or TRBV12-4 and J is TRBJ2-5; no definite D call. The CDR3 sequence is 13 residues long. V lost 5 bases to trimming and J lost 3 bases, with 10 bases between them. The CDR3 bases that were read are TGTGCCAGCAGTCTAACAGAGAAAGAGACC. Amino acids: CASSLTEKET. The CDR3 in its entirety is CASSLTEKETQYF.

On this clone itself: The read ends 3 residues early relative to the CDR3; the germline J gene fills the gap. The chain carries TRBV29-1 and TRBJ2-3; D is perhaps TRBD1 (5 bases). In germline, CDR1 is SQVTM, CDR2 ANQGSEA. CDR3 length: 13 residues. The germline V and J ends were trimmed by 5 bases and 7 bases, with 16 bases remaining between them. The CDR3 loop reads CSVKTAQDNTQYF. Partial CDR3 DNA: TGCAGCGTTAAGACAGCGCAGGATAATACG.

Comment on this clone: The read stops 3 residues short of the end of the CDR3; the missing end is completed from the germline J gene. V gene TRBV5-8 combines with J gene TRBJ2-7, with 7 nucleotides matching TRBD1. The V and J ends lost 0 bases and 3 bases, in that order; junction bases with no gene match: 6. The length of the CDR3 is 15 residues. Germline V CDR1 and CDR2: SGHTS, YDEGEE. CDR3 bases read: TGTGCCAGCAGCTTGGTCCCGGCAGGGGGCTACGAG. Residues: CASSLVPAGGYE. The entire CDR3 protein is CASSLVPAGGYEQYF.

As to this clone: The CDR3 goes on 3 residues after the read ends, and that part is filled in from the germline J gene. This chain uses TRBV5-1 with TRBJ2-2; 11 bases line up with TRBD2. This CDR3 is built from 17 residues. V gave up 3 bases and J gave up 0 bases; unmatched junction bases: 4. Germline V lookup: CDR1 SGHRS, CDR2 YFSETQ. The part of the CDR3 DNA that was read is TGCGCCAGCAGCTGGCTAGCGGGAGGTTCGAACACCGGGGAG. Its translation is CASSWLAGGSNTGE. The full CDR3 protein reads CASSWLAGGSNTGELFF. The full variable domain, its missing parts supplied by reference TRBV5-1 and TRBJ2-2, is KAGVTQTPRYLIKTRGQQVTLSCSPISGHRSVSWYQQTPGQGLQFLFEYFSETQRNKGNFPGRFSGRQFSNSRSEMNVSTLELGDSALYLCASSWLAGGSNTGELFFGEGSRLTVL.

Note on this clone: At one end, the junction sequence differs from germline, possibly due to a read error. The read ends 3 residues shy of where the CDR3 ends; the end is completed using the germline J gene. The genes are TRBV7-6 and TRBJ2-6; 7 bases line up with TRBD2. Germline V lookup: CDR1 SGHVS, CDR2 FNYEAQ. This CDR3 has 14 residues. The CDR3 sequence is CASSINPGGNVLTF. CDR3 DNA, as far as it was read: TGTGCCAGCAGCATTAATCCGGGGGGCAACGTC. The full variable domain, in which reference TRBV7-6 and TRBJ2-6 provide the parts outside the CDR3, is GAGVSQSPRYKVTKRGQDVALRCDPISGHVSLYWYRQALGQGPEFLTYFNYEAQQDKSGLPNDRFSAERPEGSISTLTIQRTEQRDSAMYRCASSINPGGNVLTFGAGSRLTVL.

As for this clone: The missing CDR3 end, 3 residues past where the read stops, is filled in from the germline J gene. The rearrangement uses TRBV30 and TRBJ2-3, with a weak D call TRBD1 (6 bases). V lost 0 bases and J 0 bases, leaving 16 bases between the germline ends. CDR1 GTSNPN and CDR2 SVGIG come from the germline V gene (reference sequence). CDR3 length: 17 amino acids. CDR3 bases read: TGTGCCTGGAGTGTACTCATGACAGGCCTTAGCACAGATACG. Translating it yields CAWSVLMTGLSTDT. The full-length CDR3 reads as CAWSVLMTGLSTDTQYF. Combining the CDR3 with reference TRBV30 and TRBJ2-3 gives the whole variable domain SQTIHQWPATLVQPVGSPLSLECTVEGTSNPNLYWYRQAAGRGLQLLFYSVGIGQISSEVPQNLSASRPQDRQFILSSKKLLLSDSGFYLCAWSVLMTGLSTDTQYFGPGTRLTVL.

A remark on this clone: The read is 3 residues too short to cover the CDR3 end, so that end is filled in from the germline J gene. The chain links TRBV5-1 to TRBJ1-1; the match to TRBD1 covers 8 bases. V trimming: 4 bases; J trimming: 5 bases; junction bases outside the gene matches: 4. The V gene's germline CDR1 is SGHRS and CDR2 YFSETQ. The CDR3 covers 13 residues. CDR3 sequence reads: CASSTGQGTEAFF. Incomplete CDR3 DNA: TGCGCCAGCAGCACCGGACAGGGAACTGAA.

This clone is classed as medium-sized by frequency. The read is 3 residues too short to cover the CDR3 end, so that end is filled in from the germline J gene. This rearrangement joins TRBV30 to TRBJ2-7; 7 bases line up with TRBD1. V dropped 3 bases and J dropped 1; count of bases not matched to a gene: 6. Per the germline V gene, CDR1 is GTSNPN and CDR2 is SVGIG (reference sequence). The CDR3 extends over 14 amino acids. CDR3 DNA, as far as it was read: TGTGCCTGGAGGGGAATGGGACAGTCCTACGAG. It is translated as CAWRGMGQSYE. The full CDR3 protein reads CAWRGMGQSYEQYF.

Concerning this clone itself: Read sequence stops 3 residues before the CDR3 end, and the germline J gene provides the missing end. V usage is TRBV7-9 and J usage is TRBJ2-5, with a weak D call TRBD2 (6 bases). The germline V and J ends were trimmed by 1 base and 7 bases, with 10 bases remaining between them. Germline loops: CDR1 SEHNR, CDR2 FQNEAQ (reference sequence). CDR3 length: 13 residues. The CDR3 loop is CASSLGQGGTQYF. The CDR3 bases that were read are TGTGCCAGCAGCTTAGGTCAGGGAGGGACC.

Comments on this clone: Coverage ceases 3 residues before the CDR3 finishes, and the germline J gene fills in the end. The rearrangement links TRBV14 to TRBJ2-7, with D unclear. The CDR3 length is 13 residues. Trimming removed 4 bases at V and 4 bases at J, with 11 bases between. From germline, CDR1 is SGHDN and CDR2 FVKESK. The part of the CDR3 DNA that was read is TGTGCCAGCAGCCTAAGAAAGGGTTACGAG. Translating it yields CASSLRKGYE. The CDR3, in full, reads CASSLRKGYEQYF.